These T cell receptor beta chains were read from a single sample in a study of blood T cells in healthy people across ages. Using its own MiXCR run on the 5' RACE reads, TCRdb lists one record per CDR3 protein. The data contain about 800,000 distinct CDR3 sequences, approximately 25% of them singletons. The sample also formed part of further work on T cells of mothers and their children.

The sequenced sample consisted of blood. Every receptor here comes from a boy younger than 18 in good health. Both conserved end residues are part of each CDR3. Each record gives: V gene, clone size, J gene, D gene, CDR3 DNA, CDR3 protein. A D gene is named only where the DNA matches it firmly. Where a row states a size, it is once, few, many or the class of an expanded clone; other rows omit it.

v_call: TRBV5-1
clone_size: .
j_call: TRBJ2-1
d_call: TRBD2
cdr3_nt: TGCGCCAGCAGCTTGGTAGCGGGAGAGTATGGCAATGAGCAGTTCTTC
cdr3_aa: CASSLVAGEYGNEQFF

v_call: TRBV30
clone_size: once
j_call: TRBJ2-5
d_call: .
cdr3_nt: TGTGCCTGGAGTGACGAACAGGGCCAGGACTTC
cdr3_aa: CAWSDEQGQDF

v_call: TRBV6-4
clone_size: .
j_call: TRBJ2-1
d_call: TRBD2
cdr3_nt: TGTGCCAGCAGAAGTCTAGCGGGGGGGCCTGAGCAGTTCTTC
cdr3_aa: CASRSLAGGPEQFF

v_call: TRBV25-1
clone_size: .
j_call: TRBJ2-5
d_call: .
cdr3_nt: TGTGCCAGCAGTGAAGTGAACAGGGAAGGGGAGACCCAGTACTTC
cdr3_aa: CASSEVNREGETQYF

v_call: TRBV15
clone_size: .
j_call: TRBJ2-3
d_call: .
cdr3_nt: TGTGCCACCAGCAGTGCGGGGCCGGTTTACACAGATACGCAGTATTTT
cdr3_aa: CATSSAGPVYTDTQYF

v_call: TRBV6-2/TRBV6-3
clone_size: .
j_call: TRBJ2-1
d_call: TRBD1
cdr3_nt: TGTGCCAGCAGCAAGCCGGGACAGGGCTACAATGAGCAGTTCTTC
cdr3_aa: CASSKPGQGYNEQFF

v_call: TRBV27
clone_size: once
j_call: TRBJ2-3
d_call: TRBD2
cdr3_nt: TGTGCCAGCAGTTTCTCTAGCGGGCGTAGCACAGATACGCAGTATTTT
cdr3_aa: CASSFSSGRSTDTQYF

v_call: TRBV12-3/TRBV12-4
clone_size: .
j_call: TRBJ2-2
d_call: TRBD1
cdr3_nt: TGTGCCAGCACCAAGGACAGGGGGATTAGCGGGGAGCTGTTTTTT
cdr3_aa: CASTKDRGISGELFF

v_call: TRBV4-1
clone_size: .
j_call: TRBJ2-7
d_call: TRBD1
cdr3_nt: TGCGCCAGCAGCCCCGGGACAGTCCCGATCTACGAGCAGTACTTC
cdr3_aa: CASSPGTVPIYEQYF

v_call: TRBV27
clone_size: .
j_call: TRBJ2-7
d_call: TRBD1
cdr3_nt: TGTGCCAGCAGTTTATCCGGGACAGGGTTCCCCTACGAGCAGTACTTC
cdr3_aa: CASSLSGTGFPYEQYF

v_call: TRBV5-1
clone_size: few
j_call: TRBJ2-4
d_call: .
cdr3_nt: TGCGCCAGCAGCCCCCTCCGGGGTCCCCGGGACCAGCAATACTTC
cdr3_aa: CASSPLRGPRDQQYF

v_call: TRBV5-1
clone_size: .
j_call: TRBJ2-5
d_call: TRBD1
cdr3_nt: TGCGCCAGCAGCTACGACAGGGGGCCTGAGACCCAGTACTTC
cdr3_aa: CASSYDRGPETQYF

v_call: TRBV5-6
clone_size: few
j_call: TRBJ2-3
d_call: .
cdr3_nt: TGTGCCAGCAGCTTAATGCTCGAGGGGAAGACAGATACGCAGTATTTT
cdr3_aa: CASSLMLEGKTDTQYF

v_call: TRBV20-1
clone_size: few
j_call: TRBJ2-3
d_call: TRBD2
cdr3_nt: TGCAGTGCTAGAGATTCCCAGCGGGAGTCACATACGCAGTATTTT
cdr3_aa: CSARDSQRESHTQYF

v_call: TRBV7-8
clone_size: .
j_call: TRBJ2-7
d_call: .
cdr3_nt: TGTGCCAGCAGCGAAACATGGGAGCAAGGTTTCTACGAGCAGTACTTC
cdr3_aa: CASSETWEQGFYEQYF

v_call: TRBV4-3
clone_size: many
j_call: TRBJ1-2
d_call: TRBD1
cdr3_nt: TGCGCCAGCAGCCAAGATATCCCCTCCGGCCCCGGGACAGGGCGGGGGTCTTCCCCAAGGGGCTACACCTTC
cdr3_aa: CASSQDIPSGPGTGRGSSPRGYTF

v_call: TRBV10-3
clone_size: .
j_call: TRBJ1-2
d_call: TRBD1
cdr3_nt: TGTGCCATCAGGGACGATACAGGGGTTTATGGCTACACCTTC
cdr3_aa: CAIRDDTGVYGYTF

v_call: TRBV28
clone_size: .
j_call: TRBJ1-2
d_call: .
cdr3_nt: TGTGCCAGCAGTTTAAGTGCGAAGCAGGGGAGCTATGGCTACACCTTC
cdr3_aa: CASSLSAKQGSYGYTF

v_call: TRBV7-2
clone_size: few
j_call: TRBJ2-5
d_call: TRBD2
cdr3_nt: TGTGCCAGCGGCCCCCGTGGCGTAGCGGGGGATGGGGAGACCCAGTACTTC
cdr3_aa: CASGPRGVAGDGETQYF

v_call: TRBV28
clone_size: .
j_call: TRBJ2-3
d_call: .
cdr3_nt: TGTGCCAGCTCTCTTGCGGAAATCACTAGCACAGATACGCAGTATTTT
cdr3_aa: CASSLAEITSTDTQYF

v_call: TRBV5-1
clone_size: .
j_call: TRBJ2-1
d_call: TRBD1
cdr3_nt: TGCGCCAGCAGCCCCTGGACAGGGGTGGATGAGCAGTTCTTC
cdr3_aa: CASSPWTGVDEQFF

v_call: TRBV15
clone_size: .
j_call: TRBJ2-7
d_call: .
cdr3_nt: TGTGCCACCAGCAGAGATCATGGACCCGGCGGGGAGCAGTACTTC
cdr3_aa: CATSRDHGPGGEQYF

v_call: TRBV5-1
clone_size: few
j_call: TRBJ2-1
d_call: .
cdr3_nt: TGCGCCAGCAGCTACCTCCGGGAAACATACAATGAGCAGTTCTTC
cdr3_aa: CASSYLRETYNEQFF

v_call: TRBV28
clone_size: once
j_call: TRBJ2-3
d_call: .
cdr3_nt: TGTGCCTGCAGTAAACGCGTAGGGGCAGATACGCAGTATTTT
cdr3_aa: CACSKRVGADTQYF

v_call: TRBV21-1
clone_size: few
j_call: TRBJ2-4
d_call: .
cdr3_nt: TGTGCCAGCAGCAAAGTAGGAGGGACCCTAGCCAAAAACATTCAGTACTTC
cdr3_aa: CASSKVGGTLAKNIQYF

v_call: TRBV28
clone_size: few
j_call: TRBJ1-1
d_call: .
cdr3_nt: TGTGCCAGCAGTTTATCGAGAGGGAGCACTGAAGCTTTCTTT
cdr3_aa: CASSLSRGSTEAFF

v_call: TRBV11-2
clone_size: .
j_call: TRBJ1-2
d_call: .
cdr3_nt: TGTGCCAGCAGCCTCGACAGTAGAAGAGGCTACACCTTC
cdr3_aa: CASSLDSRRGYTF

v_call: TRBV7-2
clone_size: .
j_call: TRBJ2-7
d_call: .
cdr3_nt: TGTGCCAGCAGCTTAGAGGTGGACATGACCTACGAGCAGTACTTC
cdr3_aa: CASSLEVDMTYEQYF

v_call: TRBV5-1
clone_size: .
j_call: TRBJ1-4
d_call: TRBD1
cdr3_nt: TGCGCCAGCAGCTTAAAAATACAGGGGCCATCTACCGAAAAACTGTTTTTT
cdr3_aa: CASSLKIQGPSTEKLFF

v_call: TRBV11-2
clone_size: .
j_call: TRBJ2-3
d_call: .
cdr3_nt: TGTGCCAGCAGCCGCAGCGCGGCAGATACGCAGTATTTT
cdr3_aa: CASSRSAADTQYF